The 25 T cell receptor beta chains listed next were all sequenced from one sample in a study of T cells after yellow fever vaccination (dated by TCRdb to between 2017 and 2020). This specimen's treatment or condition label, interpreted: live attenuated yellow fever vaccine strain. The library was prepared using 5' RACE. The sequencing machine was an Illumina HiSeq 2500. Through fastp at Q25 and MiXCR, TCRdb rebuilt clones from the public reads, retaining in-frame beta chains. Rows are unified per CDR3 protein, each entry keeping the most common DNA and genes. The sample yields a few hundred thousand distinct CDR3 sequences; 6.9% were counted once. In total, the top ten clones hold more than 0.8% of the sample. Sequencing was performed on CD4+ T cells sorted from PBMCs, taken 15 days after the yellow fever booster vaccination. The source of these receptors is a man under 40 who received the YFV17D yellow fever vaccine.

The chain joins TRBV7-6 to TRBJ2-1; 11 bases line up with TRBD2. Losses at the gene ends were 2 bases for V and 8 bases for J; bases not matched to a gene: 2. Germline lookup yields CDR1 SGHVS and CDR2 FNYEAQ. This CDR3 has 14 residues. For the CDR3, the DNA is TGTGCCAGCAGCTTATCACTAGCGGGAGATGAGCAGTTCTTC. It encodes CASSLSLAGDEQFF.

J is TRBJ2-1 and V is TRBV30; 12 bases match TRBD2. The ends lost 3 bases at V and 8 bases at J; junction bases unmatched: 2. The germline gives CDR1 GTSNPN, CDR2 SVGIG (reference sequence). The CDR3 is made up of 13 amino acids. CDR3 loop: CAWRLAGGDEQFF. For the CDR3, the DNA is TGTGCCTGGAGACTAGCGGGAGGCGATGAGCAGTTCTTC.

This clonotype was seen at least ten times. The chain carries TRBV18 and TRBJ1-5; TRBD1 matches at 7 bases. CDR3 length: 15 residues. With V trimmed by 5 bases and J by 0 bases, 4 bases remained unmatched. Looked up from germline, CDR1 is KGHSH and CDR2 is LQKENI. The CDR3 sequence is CASSAGTDSNQPQHF. The CDR3 DNA sequence: TGTGCCAGCTCAGCCGGGACAGATAGCAATCAGCCCCAGCATTTT. Full variable domain (remainder filled in from reference TRBV18 and TRBJ1-5): NAGVMQNPRHLVRRRGQEARLRCSPMKGHSHVYWYRQLPEEGLKFMVYLQKENIIDESGMPKERFSAEFPKEGPSILRIQQVVRGDSAAYFCASSAGTDSNQPQHFGDGTRLSIL.

This clonotype was detected only once. This sequence joins TRBV5-1 and TRBJ2-5; 7 nucleotides match TRBD2. This CDR3 contains 16 residues. The V and J ends lost 0 bases and 5 bases, in that order; junction bases with no gene match: 10. Per the germline V gene, CDR1 is SGHRS and CDR2 is YFSETQ. The CDR3 spells CASSLATGGLHETQYF. The DNA for the CDR3 is TGCGCCAGCAGCTTGGCGACGGGGGGTTTACATGAGACCCAGTACTTC.

This clonotype was seen a handful of times. V usage is TRBV6-2 or TRBV6-3 and J usage is TRBJ2-3, with 10 bases that match TRBD2. The germline gives CDR1 MNHEY, CDR2 SVGEGT. V lost 10 bases and J lost 2; bases outside the gene matches: 9. The CDR3 extends over 15 amino acids. CDR3 in DNA: TGTGCCACCAGAGGACTAGCGGAGAACACAGATACGCAGTATTTT. Translating gives CATRGLAENTDTQYF.

The chain combines TRBV25-1 with TRBJ2-1, with D hard to call. The CDR3 spans 12 residues. V was clipped by 5 bases and J by 8 bases, with 10 bases between them. Germline-derived CDR1 and CDR2 are MGHDK and SYGVNS. The CDR3 region has the DNA TGTGCCAGCAGTCAACGGTCCGATGAGCAGTTCTTC. The encoded protein is CASSQRSDEQFF.

This clonotype was seen more than once but under ten times. The chain recombines TRBV19 with TRBJ1-2; a possible D gene is TRBD1 (5 bases). Trimming took 7 bases from V and 2 from J, leaving 14 bases between them. Germline V gene sequence: CDR1 LNHDA, CDR2 SQIVND (reference sequence). The CDR3 runs to 14 residues. CDR3 sequence: CASTLRGQNYGYTF. The CDR3 DNA reads as TGTGCCAGTACCCTGCGGGGCCAGAACTATGGCTACACCTTC.

This clonotype was seen a few times. The V gene is TRBV20-1, the J gene TRBJ2-1, with TRBD2 matching over 8 bases. Germline V gene sequence: CDR1 DFQATT, CDR2 SNEGSKA (reference sequence). V lost 1 base to trimming and J lost 2 bases; unmatched junction nucleotides: 7. The CDR3 extends over 16 amino acids. The CDR3 loop reads CSARVVAGRAYNEQFF. The CDR3 DNA reads as TGCAGTGCTAGAGTAGTAGCGGGAAGGGCCTACAATGAGCAGTTCTTC.

This clonotype has only a few counts. V gene TRBV12-3 or TRBV12-4 combines with J gene TRBJ2-2; D perhaps matches TRBD1 (5 bases). The V end lost 7 bases, the J end lost 2 bases, and 17 bases lay between the germline ends. There are 16 residues in the CDR3. The CDR3 spells CASTSSGLRNTGELFF. The CDR3 coding sequence is TGTGCCAGCACCTCCTCAGGGTTAAGAAACACCGGGGAGCTGTTTTTT.

This clonotype has just a few counts. The J gene is TRBJ2-2, the V gene TRBV20-1; D gene unclear. Germline V gene sequence: CDR1 DFQATT, CDR2 SNEGSKA (reference sequence). The CDR3 length is 15 residues. Trimming took off 8 bases at V and 3 bases at J, with 19 bases between the two ends. In nucleotides, the CDR3 is TGCAGTACGTACCCCCCAAGGGCGGACACCGGGGAGCTGTTTTTT. Amino acids: CSTYPPRADTGELFF.

This clonotype has more than one count but fewer than ten. The chain recombines TRBV7-7 with TRBJ2-5; D gene unclear. The V end lost 8 bases, the J end lost 4 bases, and 14 bases lay between the germline ends. The CDR3 is 13 amino acids. Germline V lookup: CDR1 SSHAT, CDR2 FNYEAQ (reference sequence). CDR3 nucleotides: TGTGCCAGCGCGAGGCAGCACGGAGAGACCCAGTACTTC. Protein sequence: CASARQHGETQYF.

This clonotype was recorded at least ten times. The chain combines TRBV12-3 or TRBV12-4 with TRBJ2-1; D gene uncertain. The CDR3 spans 11 residues. Trimming cost V 3 bases and J 10 bases, with 7 bases left between them. CDR3 bases: TGTGCCAGCAGTTTGTTGCACGAGCAGTTCTTC. Translating gives CASSLLHEQFF.

This clonotype has at least ten counts. The chain recombines TRBV5-1 with TRBJ2-2; no reliable D call. Germline values: CDR1 SGHRS, CDR2 YFSETQ. There are 15 residues in the CDR3. Trimming cost V 2 bases and J 5 bases, with 13 bases left between them. CDR3 sequence: CASSFDVRGTGELFF. CDR3 DNA: TGCGCCAGCAGCTTTGACGTCCGAGGTACCGGGGAGCTGTTTTTT.

This clonotype has at least ten counts. The rearrangement links TRBV7-9 to TRBJ2-3; 11 bases align to TRBD2. Trimming took 8 bases from V and 1 from J; bases not matched to a gene: 2. The CDR3 runs 14 residues. CDR1 and CDR2 (germline): SEHNR, FQNEAQ (reference sequence). CDR3 DNA sequence: TGTGCCAGCCCGGGACTAGCGGGCACAGATACGCAGTATTTT. It encodes CASPGLAGTDTQYF.

The sample holds many counts of this clonotype. This chain connects TRBV12-3 or TRBV12-4 to TRBJ2-7; D ambiguous. The CDR3 totals 13 residues. V was shortened by 4 bases and J by 1 base, with 8 bases between the two germline ends. CDR3 amino acids: CASSYRRSYEQYF. DNA for the CDR3: TGTGCCAGCAGTTATAGGAGATCCTACGAGCAGTACTTC.

This chain connects TRBV2 to TRBJ1-2; 7 nucleotides match TRBD1. This CDR3 comprises 13 residues. Germline lookup yields CDR1 SNHLY and CDR2 FYNNEI. Germline trimming cut 1 base from V and 4 bases from J; bases unmatched to any gene: 0. CDR3: CASSEDRGYGYTF. As DNA, the CDR3 is TGTGCCAGCAGTGAAGACAGGGGCTATGGCTACACCTTC.

This clonotype appeared many times. The chain joins TRBV29-1 to TRBJ2-5, with 7 bases identical to TRBD2. Losses at the gene ends were 3 bases for V and 2 bases for J; bases not matched to a gene: 6. Per germline, CDR1 SQVTM and CDR2 ANQGSEA. The CDR3 is 14 amino acids. CDR3 sequence: CSVDRLAEQETQYF. CDR3 in DNA: TGCAGCGTTGATAGGCTAGCGGAACAAGAGACCCAGTACTTC.

The chain employs TRBV6-2 or TRBV6-3 and TRBJ1-1, with D perhaps TRBD1 (5 bases). Germline loops: CDR1 MNHEY, CDR2 SVGEGT. The CDR3 has 14 residues. V dropped 4 bases and J dropped 1 base, with 10 bases sitting between them. The CDR3 region is CASSSQGQNTEAFF. The CDR3 nucleotides are TGTGCCAGCAGTTCACAAGGACAGAACACTGAAGCTTTCTTT.

This clonotype was observed many times. The rearrangement joins TRBV20-1 to TRBJ2-3; 9 nucleotides agree with TRBD1. V was pared by 5 bases and J by 4 bases, with 7 bases of the junction left unmatched. Germline CDR1 and CDR2: DFQATT and SNEGSKA (reference sequence). There are 14 residues in the CDR3. DNA for the CDR3: TGCAGTGCTGGGGGACAGGGCGGGGCAGATACGCAGTATTTT. Translation: CSAGGQGGADTQYF.

This clonotype was detected ten times or more. V usage is TRBV20-1 and J usage is TRBJ2-7; D not resolved. CDR1 and CDR2 from the germline V gene are DFQATT and SNEGSKA (reference sequence). The CDR3 length is 11 residues. Trimming took 6 bases from V and 4 from J, leaving 10 bases between them. CDR3: CSARSSYEQYF. The CDR3 bases are TGCAGTGCCAGGAGTAGTTACGAGCAGTACTTC.

At least ten counts were recorded for this clonotype. The rearrangement joins TRBV12-3 or TRBV12-4 to TRBJ2-1; no clear D gene. Trimming took off 3 bases at V and 6 bases at J, with 6 bases between the two ends. The CDR3 is 12 amino acids. The CDR3 nucleotides read TGTGCCAGCAGTTTCTCTGGCAATGAGCAGTTCTTC. This encodes CASSFSGNEQFF.

The chain carries TRBV20-1 and TRBJ1-5; D is uncertain. CDR1 is DFQATT and CDR2 is SNEGSKA in the germline V gene (reference sequence). V shed 2 bases and J shed 0 bases, with 8 bases lying between them. The length of the CDR3 is 14 residues. CDR3 DNA sequence: TGCAGTGCTAGAAAGGGAAATAGCAATCAGCCCCAGCATTTT. Its translation is CSARKGNSNQPQHF.

This clonotype has just a few counts. The genes are TRBV7-2 and TRBJ1-6; D is unresolved. Germline CDR1 and CDR2: SGHTA and FQGNSA. V was cut by 5 bases and J by 9 bases, with 8 bases left in between. This CDR3 has 12 amino acids. DNA for the CDR3: TGTGCCAGCAGCGCGGGTAGTTCACCCCTCCACTTT. It codes for CASSAGSSPLHF.

This clonotype has at least ten counts. The V and J genes are TRBV12-2 and TRBJ2-1; the DNA was not compared with TRBD2, the D call given in the table. TRBV12-2 is a pseudogene locus. There are 18 residues in the CDR3. DNA for the CDR3: TGTGCAAGTCGCTTAGCCCCGAAGCTAGCGGGAGATTGCAATGAGCAGTTCTTC. Its translation is CASRLAPKLAGDCNEQFF.

This chain uses TRBV10-2 with TRBJ2-2, with 8 bases that match TRBD2. The junction had 4 bases not matched to a gene; V was cut back by 7 bases and J by 0 bases. Germline V CDR1 and CDR2: WSHSY, SAAADI. This CDR3 comprises 15 residues. CDR3 amino acids: CASNEAGANTGELFF. The CDR3 DNA sequence: TGCGCCAGCAACGAAGCGGGGGCGAACACCGGGGAGCTGTTTTTT.